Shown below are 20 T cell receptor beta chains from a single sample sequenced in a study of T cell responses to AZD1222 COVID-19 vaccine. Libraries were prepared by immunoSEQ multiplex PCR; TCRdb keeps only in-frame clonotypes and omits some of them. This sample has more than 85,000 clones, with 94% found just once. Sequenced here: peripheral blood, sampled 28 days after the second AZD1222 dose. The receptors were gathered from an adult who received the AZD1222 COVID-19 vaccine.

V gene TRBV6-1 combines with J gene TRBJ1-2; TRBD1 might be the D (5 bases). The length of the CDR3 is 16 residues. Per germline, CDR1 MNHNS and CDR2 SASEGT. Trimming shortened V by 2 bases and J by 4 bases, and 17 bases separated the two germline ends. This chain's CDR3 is CASSELRPGLAYGYTF. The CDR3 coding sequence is TGTGCCAGCAGTGAATTGAGGCCAGGGTTAGCCTATGGCTACACCTTC.

The CDR3 loop is CAISGGVPETQYF. The CDR3 nucleotides read TGTGCCATCAGTGGGGGGGTACCAGAGACCCAGTACTTC. The chain recombines TRBV10-3 with TRBJ2-5; possible D gene TRBD2, 6 bases. V was cut by 4 bases and J by 4 bases, with 10 bases left in between. The V gene's germline CDR1 is ENHRY and CDR2 SYGVKD. CDR3 size: 13 residues.

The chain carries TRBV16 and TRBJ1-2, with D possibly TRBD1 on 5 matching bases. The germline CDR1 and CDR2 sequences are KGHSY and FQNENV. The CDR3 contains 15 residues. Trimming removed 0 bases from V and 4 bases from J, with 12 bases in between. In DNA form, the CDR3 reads TGTGCCAGCAGCCAATCGGCCTTCAGGGTCTATGGCTACACCTTC. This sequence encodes CASSQSAFRVYGYTF.

CDR3 nucleotide sequence: TGTGCCAGCAGTTACTCGACGGGGTATGGCTACACCTTC. Its protein is CASSYSTGYGYTF. The rearrangement uses TRBV6-5 and TRBJ1-2; D gene ambiguous. The V and J ends lost 0 bases and 5 bases respectively, with 7 bases between them. The CDR3 totals 13 residues. The V gene's germline CDR1 is MNHEY and CDR2 SVGAGI.

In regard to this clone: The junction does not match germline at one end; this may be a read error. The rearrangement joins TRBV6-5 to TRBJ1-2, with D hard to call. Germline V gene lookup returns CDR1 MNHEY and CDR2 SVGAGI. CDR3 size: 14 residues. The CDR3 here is CASSYSGNPLGYTF. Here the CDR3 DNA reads TGTGCCAGCAGCTACTCGGGGAATCCCCTAGGCTACACCTTC.

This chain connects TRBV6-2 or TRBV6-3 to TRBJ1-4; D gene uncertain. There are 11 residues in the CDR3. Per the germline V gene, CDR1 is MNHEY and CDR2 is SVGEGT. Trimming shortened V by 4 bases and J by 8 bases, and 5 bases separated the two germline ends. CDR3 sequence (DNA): TGTGCCAGCAGTTCGGCGGAAAAACTGTTTTTT. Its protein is CASSSAEKLFF.

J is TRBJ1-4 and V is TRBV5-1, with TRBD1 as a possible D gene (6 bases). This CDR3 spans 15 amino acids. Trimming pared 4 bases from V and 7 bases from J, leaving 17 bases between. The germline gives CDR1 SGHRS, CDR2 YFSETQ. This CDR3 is CASSTGHAFGEKLFF. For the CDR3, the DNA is TGCGCCAGCAGCACGGGACACGCCTTCGGTGAAAAACTGTTTTTT.

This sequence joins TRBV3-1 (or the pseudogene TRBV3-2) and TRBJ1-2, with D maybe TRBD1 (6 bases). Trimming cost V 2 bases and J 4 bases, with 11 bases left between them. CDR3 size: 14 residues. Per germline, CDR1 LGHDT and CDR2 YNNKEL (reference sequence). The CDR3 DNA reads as TGTGCCAGCAGCCAAACCGGGACACCCTATGGCTACACCTTC. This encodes CASSQTGTPYGYTF.

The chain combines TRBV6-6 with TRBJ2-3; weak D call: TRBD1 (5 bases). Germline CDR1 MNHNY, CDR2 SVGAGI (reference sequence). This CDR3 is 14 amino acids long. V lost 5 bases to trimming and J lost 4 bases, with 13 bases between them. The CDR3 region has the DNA TGTGCCAGCAGTCGTCCTACAGGTTCAGATACGCAGTATTTT. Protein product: CASSRPTGSDTQYF.

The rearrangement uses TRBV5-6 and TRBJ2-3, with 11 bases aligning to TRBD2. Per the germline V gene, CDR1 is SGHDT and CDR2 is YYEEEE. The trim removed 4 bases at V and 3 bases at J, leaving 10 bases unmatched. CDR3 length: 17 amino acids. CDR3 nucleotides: TGTGCCAGCAGCGCGCCCTCGACTAGCGGGATTACAGATACGCAGTATTTT. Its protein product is CASSAPSTSGITDTQYF.

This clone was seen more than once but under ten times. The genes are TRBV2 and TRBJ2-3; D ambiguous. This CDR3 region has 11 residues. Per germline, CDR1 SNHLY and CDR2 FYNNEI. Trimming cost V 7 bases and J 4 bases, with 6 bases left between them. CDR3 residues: CASKEADTQYF. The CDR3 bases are TGTGCCAGCAAAGAAGCAGATACGCAGTATTTT. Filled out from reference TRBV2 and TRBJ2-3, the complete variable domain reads EPEVTQTPSHQVTQMGQEVILRCVPISNHLYFYWYRQILGQKVEFLVSFYNNEISEKSEIFDDQFSVERPDGSNFTLKIRSTKLEDSAMYFCASKEADTQYFGPGTRLTVL.

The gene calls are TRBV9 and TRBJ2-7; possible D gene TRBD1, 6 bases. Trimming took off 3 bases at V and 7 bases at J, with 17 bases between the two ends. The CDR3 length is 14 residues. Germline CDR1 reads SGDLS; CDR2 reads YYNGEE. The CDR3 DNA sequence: TGTGCCAGCAGCGCTACAACAGGGCGGTCTGAGCAGTACTTC. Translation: CASSATTGRSEQYF.

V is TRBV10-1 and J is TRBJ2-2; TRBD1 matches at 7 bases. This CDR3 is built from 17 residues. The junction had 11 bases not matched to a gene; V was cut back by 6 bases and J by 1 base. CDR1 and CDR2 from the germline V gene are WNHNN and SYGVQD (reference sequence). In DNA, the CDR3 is TGCGCCAGCAGGACAGGGAACTACCAGGGGAACACCGGGGAGCTGTTTTTT. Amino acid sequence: CASRTGNYQGNTGELFF.

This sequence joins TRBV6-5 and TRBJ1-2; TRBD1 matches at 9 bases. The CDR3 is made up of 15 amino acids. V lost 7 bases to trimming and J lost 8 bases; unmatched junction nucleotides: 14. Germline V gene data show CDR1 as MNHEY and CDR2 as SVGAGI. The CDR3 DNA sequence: TGTGCCAGCACTCCGGGACAGGGTCTTCTTGGCGGCTACACCTTC. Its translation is CASTPGQGLLGGYTF.

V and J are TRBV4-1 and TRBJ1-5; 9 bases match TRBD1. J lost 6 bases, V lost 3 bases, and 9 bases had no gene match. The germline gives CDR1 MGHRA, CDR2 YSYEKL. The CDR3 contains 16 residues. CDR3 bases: TGCGCCAGCAGCCAGGGACAGGGACAATTCTCTCAGCCCCAGCATTTT. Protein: CASSQGQGQFSQPQHF.

Written as DNA, the CDR3 is TGTGCCAGCTCACCATGGGCAATTGGAAACACCATATATTTT. It specifies CASSPWAIGNTIYF. This chain links TRBV18 with TRBJ1-3, with no clear D. V shed 2 bases and J shed 3 bases, with 8 bases lying between them. This CDR3 region has 14 residues. Germline-derived CDR1 and CDR2 are KGHSH and LQKENI.

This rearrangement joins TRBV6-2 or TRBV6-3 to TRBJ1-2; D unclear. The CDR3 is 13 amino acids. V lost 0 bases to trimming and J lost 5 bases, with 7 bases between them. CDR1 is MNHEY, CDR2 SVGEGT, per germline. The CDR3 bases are TGTGCCAGCAGTTACTCGAGGCTTTATGGCTACACCTTC. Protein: CASSYSRLYGYTF.

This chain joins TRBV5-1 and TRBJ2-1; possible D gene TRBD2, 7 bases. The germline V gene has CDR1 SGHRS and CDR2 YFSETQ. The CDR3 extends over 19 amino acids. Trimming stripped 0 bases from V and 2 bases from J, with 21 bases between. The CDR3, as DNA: TGCGCCAGCAGCTTGGCCAAGGGGGGGCCTGGATTAGCCTACAATGAGCAGTTCTTC. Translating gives CASSLAKGGPGLAYNEQFF.

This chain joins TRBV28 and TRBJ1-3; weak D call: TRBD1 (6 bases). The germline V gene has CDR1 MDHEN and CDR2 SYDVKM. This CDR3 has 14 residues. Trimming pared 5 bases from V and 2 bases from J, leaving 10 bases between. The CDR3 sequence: CASSPRGAGNTIYF. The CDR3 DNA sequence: TGTGCCAGCAGTCCAAGGGGGGCTGGAAACACCATATATTTT.

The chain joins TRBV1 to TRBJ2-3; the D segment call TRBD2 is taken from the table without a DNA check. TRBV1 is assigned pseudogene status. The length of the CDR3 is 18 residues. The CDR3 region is CTSSQSSRGGLFPDTQYF. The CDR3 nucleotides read TGCACCAGCAGCCAGTCTTCTCGGGGGGGCCTCTTTCCAGATACGCAGTATTTT.